This TCR beta chain stems from a study of T cells after posttransplantation cyclophosphamide. The length of the CDR3 is 16 residues. Germline loops: CDR1 LNHDA, CDR2 SQIVND (reference sequence). V was pared by 5 bases and J by 0 bases, with 17 bases between. The assay was immunoSEQ multiplex PCR, and TCRdb's table has in-frame clones only and misses some. This sample has 15,000 or so clones, with roughly 87% found just once. This clone has just one count. Controls had myeloablative marrow grafts with methotrexate and calcineurin inhibitor, sampled at 1 year. The chain links TRBV19 to TRBJ2-7; D perhaps matches TRBD2 (6 bases). The TCR originated in a male patient in his fifties who received an allogeneic stem cell transplant from an unrelated donor, was CMV-positive, and had chronic GVHD only. The graft donor may be the source of some T cells. Material: PBMCs, obtained after an allogeneic stem cell transplant with a calcineurin inhibitor and methotrexate. This CDR3 reads CASSLTSGTFSYEQYF. For the CDR3, the DNA is TGTGCCAGTAGTCTAACGTCCGGGACTTTCTCCTACGAGCAGTACTTC.